This record covers a single T cell receptor beta chain. Its antigen is not yet known. Base qualities are not at hand, and no much larger clone is one base apart. Using the deep immunoSEQ assay, multiplex PCR amplified TCR CDR3 regions from genomic DNA. Extracted genomic DNA from each cell subset was spread evenly across all wells of several immunoSEQ 96-well plates, with each plate serving as a replicate. Each replicate PCR for sorted subsets received roughly 200 ng genomic DNA, equal to roughly 30,000 T cell genomes. The purified libraries were quantified using a Qubit 3.0 fluorometer, sized with a Bioanalyzer 2100, and then quantified again using the KAPA Library Quantification kit. Every immunoSEQ 96-well plate was sequenced on a separate single-read 150-cycle Illumina NextSeq 550 flow cell. Processing in the source paper ran as follows. Because the immunoSEQ output held only junctional sequences and lacked quality scores, the filtering could not match the filtering applied to full-length reads. To assign V/J genes and CDR3, sequences were annotated against IMGT germline references using PyIR, a Python wrapper for IgBLAST v1.9. Reads with weak V/J assignments (E-value above 1e-6), missing CDR3, stop codons, out-of-frame junctions, or ambiguous translated residues were removed. V3J clonotypes were defined as sequences sharing an identical inferred V gene, J gene, and CDR3 amino acid sequence. To compute the percentage overlap between repertoires, the number of shared unique clonotypes was divided by the size of the smaller repertoire. Richness of each repertoire was evaluated using RTK rarefaction, the Chao1 estimator, and Recon v2.1 estimates of unobserved clonotypes. OLGA was used to compute generation probabilities for all TCRbeta clonotypes that the gDNA method yielded from a handful of donors. TCRdb retrieved this table from immuneACCESS and kept in-frame rearrangements only. Not all clones are present; in checked studies, unresolved V genes account for under half, and no reason is known for the remainder. That table supplies the V and J calls and clone size; D and trimming were determined from the DNA. A total of roughly 2.2 million clones appear in this sample, about 90% of them only once. The ten largest clones represent 0.37% of the sample.

The sample is drawn from a study of shared clonotypes between healthy human individuals (TCRdb year 2020). The study in broad terms: The cohort included a few men and a couple of women between 18 and 49 years of age. Different laboratories and diverse techniques were used to prepare libraries and sequence TCR repertoires, to increase sequencing depth and limit assay-specific biases. The study deeply sequenced blood TCR repertoires of about five healthy adults to estimate repertoire size and the extent of clonotype sharing between individuals. Leukapheresis yielded between about 0.85 and 10 billion PBMCs per donor. For each donor, CD4 naive and CD4 memory were each given three plates, CD8 naive was given two plates, and CD8 memory was given one plate.

Trimmed from V: 0 bases; trimmed from J: 2 bases; junction bases lacking a gene match: 8. Via the germline V gene, CDR1 is SGHDT and CDR2 YYEEEE. Reading from cysteine to phenylalanine, the CDR3 counts 18 amino acids. Only the CDR3 part of the read is kept: 54 bases, read in frame from the first base. Donors were healthy HIV-negative adults with no recently reported acute infections or vaccinations. Every donor was a Caucasian adult living in Nashville, Tennessee, USA. Magnetic negative selection was used to enrich CD4+ T cells, after which naive cells were positively selected on CD45RA and the negative fraction became the memory subset. Blood was obtained by leukapheresis, after which PBMCs were separated by Ficoll-Histopaque density gradient centrifugation and cryopreserved in liquid nitrogen vapor phase. Purity and quantity of every magnetically sorted T cell population were checked by analytical flow cytometry. From each sorted fraction, genomic DNA was isolated and quantified by UV absorbance on a Nanodrop 2000c.

Overall study results and their limits: Rarefaction of sorted-subset datasets indicated incomplete sequencing despite the large sequencing depth. Sampling was restricted to blood, and TCR repertoires in tissues likely differ from the TCR repertoires found in blood. Estimated clonotype richness was generally larger for naive than for memory subsets. Based on pairwise subsampling, the degree of clonotype sharing among donors was expected to be affected by sequencing depth. Clonotypes shared by all four sorted-subset donors showed higher generation probabilities than non-shared clonotypes. Across four donors, approximately 4.6% of naive CD4, around 3.3% of naive CD8, 2.3% of memory CD4, and approximately 0.4% of memory CD8 clonotypes were shared. The small number of donors limited the genetic and exposure-history diversity represented.

The sample comprised naive CD4+ T cells from PBMCs. The cell subset or site label here, explained by the study, means: CD45RA+ positively selected. The clonotype originates from a man aged 18 to 30 in good health. Some clones in this sample may be carry-over from other donors' samples. Recombination linked TRBV5-6 to TRBJ2-6; 7 bases in between match TRBD1. The CDR3 region has the sequence CASSLAVGQNAGANVLTF. The nucleotide sequence reads TGTGCCAGCAGCTTGGCCGTGGGACAGAACGCTGGGGCCAACGTCCTGACTTTC.